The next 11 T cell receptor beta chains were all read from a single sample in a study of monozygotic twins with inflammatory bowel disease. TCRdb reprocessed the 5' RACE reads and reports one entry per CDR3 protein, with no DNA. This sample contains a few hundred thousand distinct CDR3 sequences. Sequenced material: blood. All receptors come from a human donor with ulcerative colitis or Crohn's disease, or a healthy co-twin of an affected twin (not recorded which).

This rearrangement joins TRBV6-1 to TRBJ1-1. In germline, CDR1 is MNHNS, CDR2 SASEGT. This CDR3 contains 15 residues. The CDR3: CASSIQDEGTTEAFF.

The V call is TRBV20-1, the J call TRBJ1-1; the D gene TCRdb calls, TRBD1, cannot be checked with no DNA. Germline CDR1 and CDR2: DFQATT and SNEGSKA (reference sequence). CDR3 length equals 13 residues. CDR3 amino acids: CSAPGLGDTEAFF.

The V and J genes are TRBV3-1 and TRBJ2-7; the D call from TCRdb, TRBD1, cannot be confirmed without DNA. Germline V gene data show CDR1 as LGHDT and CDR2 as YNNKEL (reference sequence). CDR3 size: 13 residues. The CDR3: CASSHGQSYEQYF.

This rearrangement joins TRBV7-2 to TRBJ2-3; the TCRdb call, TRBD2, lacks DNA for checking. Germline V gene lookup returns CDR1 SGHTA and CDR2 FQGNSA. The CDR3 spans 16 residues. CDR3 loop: CASSLGASAGTDTQYF.

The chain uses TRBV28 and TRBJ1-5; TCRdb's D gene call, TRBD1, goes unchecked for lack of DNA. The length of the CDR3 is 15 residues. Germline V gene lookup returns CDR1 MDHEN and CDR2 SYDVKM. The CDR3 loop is CASRLRDTSSGAQHF.

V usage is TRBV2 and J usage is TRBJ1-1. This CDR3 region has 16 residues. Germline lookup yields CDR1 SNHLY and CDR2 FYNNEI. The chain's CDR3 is CASSEERAEMNTEAFF.

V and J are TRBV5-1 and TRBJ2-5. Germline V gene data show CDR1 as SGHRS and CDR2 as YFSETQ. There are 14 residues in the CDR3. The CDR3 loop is CASSLDRVPETQYF.

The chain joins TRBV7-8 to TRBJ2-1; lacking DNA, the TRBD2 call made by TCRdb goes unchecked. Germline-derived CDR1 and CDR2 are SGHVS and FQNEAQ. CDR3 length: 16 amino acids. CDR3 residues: CASSTRTSVTYNEQFF.

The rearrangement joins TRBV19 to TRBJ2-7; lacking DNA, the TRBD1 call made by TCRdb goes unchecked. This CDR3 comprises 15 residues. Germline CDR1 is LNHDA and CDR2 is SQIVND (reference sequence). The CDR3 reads CASTRRGGVSYEQYF.

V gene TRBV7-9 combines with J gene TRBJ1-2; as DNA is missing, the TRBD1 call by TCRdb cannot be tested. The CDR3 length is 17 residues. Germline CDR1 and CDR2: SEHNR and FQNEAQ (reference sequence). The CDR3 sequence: CASSSKKPRDDNYGYTF. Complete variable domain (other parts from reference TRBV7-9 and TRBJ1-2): DTGVSQNPRHKITKRGQNVTFRCDPISEHNRLYWYRQTLGQGPEFLTYFQNEAQLEKSRLLSDRFSAERPKGSFSTLEIQRTEQGDSAMYLCASSSKKPRDDNYGYTFGSGTRLTVV.

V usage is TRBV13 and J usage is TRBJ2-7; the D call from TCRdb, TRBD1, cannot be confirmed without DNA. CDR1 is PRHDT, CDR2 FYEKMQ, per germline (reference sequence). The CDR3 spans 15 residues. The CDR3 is CASSSGGRGGHEQYF.